This T cell receptor beta chain was observed in a study of shared clonotypes between healthy human individuals. Overall study context: The plates for each donor numbered three CD4 naive, three CD4 memory, two CD8 naive and one CD8 memory.

The germline V gene encodes CDR1 SGHRS and CDR2 YFSETQ. This CDR3 is 14 amino acids long. The V segment lost 6 bases and the J segment 5 bases; nucleotides outside the gene matches: 10. On this clone itself: Its antigen is not identified.

Running of the assay took place at deep level. The method was immunoSEQ multiplex PCR; TCRdb's version includes in-frame clones alone and lacks a portion of them. The data contain some 1.5 million clones, 96% of them seen just once; the ten biggest clones take up 0.95% to 1.5%. Broader study findings: Relative to their counterparts shared across all four donors, non-shared clonotypes exhibited diminished generation probabilities.

The sequence was obtained from a man younger than 45 in good health. The sample taken for sequencing was naive CD4+ T cells sorted from blood. Sample subset: CD45RA+ positively selected. The rearrangement joins TRBV5-1 to TRBJ1-1; 7 nucleotides align to TRBD1. DNA for the CDR3: TGCGCCAGCAATCCCCCAGGGGGGAATACTGAAGCTTTCTTT. Protein sequence: CASNPPGGNTEAFF.